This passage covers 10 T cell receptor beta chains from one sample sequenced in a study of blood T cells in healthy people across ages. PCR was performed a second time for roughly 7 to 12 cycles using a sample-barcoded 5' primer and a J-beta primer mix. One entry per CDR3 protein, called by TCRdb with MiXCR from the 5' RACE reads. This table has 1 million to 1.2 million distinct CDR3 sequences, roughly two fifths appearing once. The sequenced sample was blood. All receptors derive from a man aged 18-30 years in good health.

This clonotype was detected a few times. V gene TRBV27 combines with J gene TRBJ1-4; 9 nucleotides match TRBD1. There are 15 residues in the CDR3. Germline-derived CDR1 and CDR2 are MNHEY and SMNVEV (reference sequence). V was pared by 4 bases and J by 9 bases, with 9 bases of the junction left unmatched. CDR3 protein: CASSSPGTGHQKLFF. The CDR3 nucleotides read TGTGCCAGCAGTTCACCTGGGACAGGGCACCAAAAACTGTTTTTT.

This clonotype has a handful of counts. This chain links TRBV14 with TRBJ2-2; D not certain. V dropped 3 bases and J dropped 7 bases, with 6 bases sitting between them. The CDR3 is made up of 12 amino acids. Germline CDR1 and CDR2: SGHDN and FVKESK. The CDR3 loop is CASSHWFGELFF. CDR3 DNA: TGTGCCAGCAGCCACTGGTTCGGGGAGCTGTTTTTT.

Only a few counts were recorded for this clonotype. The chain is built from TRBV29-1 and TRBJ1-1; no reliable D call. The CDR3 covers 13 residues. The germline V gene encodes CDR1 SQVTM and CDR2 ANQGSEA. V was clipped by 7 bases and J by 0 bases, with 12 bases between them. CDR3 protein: CSAMVGMNTEAFF. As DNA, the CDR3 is TGCAGCGCGATGGTTGGGATGAACACTGAAGCTTTCTTT.

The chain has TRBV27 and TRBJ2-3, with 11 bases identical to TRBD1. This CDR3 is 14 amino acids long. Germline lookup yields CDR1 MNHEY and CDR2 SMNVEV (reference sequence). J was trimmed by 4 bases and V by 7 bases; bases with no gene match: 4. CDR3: CASKRTGGPDTQYF. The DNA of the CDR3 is TGTGCCAGCAAACGGACAGGGGGCCCAGATACGCAGTATTTT.

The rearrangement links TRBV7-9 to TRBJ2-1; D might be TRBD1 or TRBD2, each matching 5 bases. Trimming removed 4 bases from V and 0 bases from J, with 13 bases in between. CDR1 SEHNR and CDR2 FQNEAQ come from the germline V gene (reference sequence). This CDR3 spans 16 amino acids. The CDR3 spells CASSSGPTSSYNEQFF. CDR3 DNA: TGTGCCAGCAGCTCGGGACCCACTAGCTCCTACAATGAGCAGTTCTTC.

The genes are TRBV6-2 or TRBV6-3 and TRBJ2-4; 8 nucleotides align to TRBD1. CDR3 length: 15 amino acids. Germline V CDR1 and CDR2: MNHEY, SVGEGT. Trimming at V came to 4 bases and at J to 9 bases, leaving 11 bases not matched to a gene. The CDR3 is CASSFRGLVGIIQYF. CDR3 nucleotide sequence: TGTGCCAGCAGTTTCAGGGGGCTCGTCGGTATCATTCAGTACTTC.

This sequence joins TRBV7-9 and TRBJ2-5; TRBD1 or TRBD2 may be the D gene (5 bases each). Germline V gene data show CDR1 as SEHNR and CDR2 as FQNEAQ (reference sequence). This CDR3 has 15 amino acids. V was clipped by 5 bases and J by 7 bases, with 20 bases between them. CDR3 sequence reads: CASSKTGTCTGTQYF. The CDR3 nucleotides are TGTGCCAGCAGCAAGACCGGGACCTGCACGGGGACCCAGTACTTC.

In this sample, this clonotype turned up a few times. CDR3 region: CASSKDRTASSYEQYF. Written as DNA, the CDR3 is TGTGCCAGCAGCAAAGACAGGACAGCCTCTTCCTACGAGCAGTACTTC. V usage is TRBV21-1 and J usage is TRBJ2-7; the table's TRBD1 call for D was not verified on the DNA. TRBV21-1 has pseudogene status. The CDR3 runs to 16 residues.

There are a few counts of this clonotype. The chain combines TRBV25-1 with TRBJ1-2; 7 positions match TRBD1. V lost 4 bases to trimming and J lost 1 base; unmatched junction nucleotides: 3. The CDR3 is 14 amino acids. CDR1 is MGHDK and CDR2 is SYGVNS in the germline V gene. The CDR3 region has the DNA TGTGCCAGCAGTGGGGGGGACAGTAACTATGGCTACACCTTC. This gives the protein CASSGGDSNYGYTF.

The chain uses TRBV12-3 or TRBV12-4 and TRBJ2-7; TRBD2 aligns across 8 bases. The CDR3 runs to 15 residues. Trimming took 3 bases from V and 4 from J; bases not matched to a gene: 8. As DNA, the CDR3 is TGTGCCAGCAGTTTTTCTCGGGGGGGCGAGTACGAGCAGTACTTC. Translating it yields CASSFSRGGEYEQYF.